The 25 T cell receptor beta chains presented below share a single source sample, sequenced in a study of T cell repertoires in cytomegalovirus infection. TCRdb recomputed calls from the reads with MiXCR, one row per CDR3 protein. Of 640,000 or so distinct CDR3 sequences listed, around 35% are singletons. What these receptors recognize is not known. The specimen was cultured PBMCs, collected from culture after CMV antigen stimulation. The receptors originated from a human donor in good health (CMV status not recorded). Some clones in this sample may be carry-over from other donors' samples.

This clonotype was seen a handful of times. The rearrangement links TRBV7-2 to TRBJ2-2; 11 nucleotides match TRBD1. From germline, CDR1 is SGHTA and CDR2 FQGNSA. Trimming took 6 bases from V and 3 from J; bases not matched to a gene: 6. This CDR3 contains 16 residues. For the CDR3, the DNA is TGTGCCAGCAGGGGGCCGGGACAGGGGGACACCGGGGAGCTGTTTTTT. Residues: CASRGPGQGDTGELFF.

This clonotype was counted a few times. V and J are TRBV11-2 and TRBJ2-7, with unresolved D. CDR1 is SGHAT, CDR2 FQNNGV, per germline. This CDR3 has 14 amino acids. V shed 2 bases and J shed 2 bases, with 10 bases lying between them. The CDR3 region has the DNA TGTGCCAGCAGCTTATATGACCAAACCTACGAGCAGTACTTC. It encodes CASSLYDQTYEQYF.

This clonotype appeared once. This chain links TRBV19 with TRBJ2-2; D ambiguous. V was trimmed by 3 bases and J by 5 bases, leaving 7 bases between them. In germline, CDR1 is LNHDA, CDR2 SQIVND (reference sequence). The CDR3 sequence is 13 residues long. The CDR3 DNA follows: TGTGCCAGTAGTATCCTGGAGACCGGGGAGCTGTTTTTT. Protein: CASSILETGELFF. The variable domain in full, completed from reference TRBV19 and TRBJ2-2, reads DGGITQSPKYLFRKEGQNVTLSCEQNLNHDAMYWYRQDPGQGLRLIYYSQIVNDFQKGDIAEGYSVSREKKESFPLTVTSAQKNPTAFYLCASSILETGELFFGEGSRLTVL.

This clonotype has a count of ten or more. The V call is TRBV7-2, the J call TRBJ2-4; D possibly corresponds to TRBD2 (5 bases). Trimming left V 5 bases short and J 9 bases short, with 17 bases between. The CDR3 is 14 amino acids. Per the germline V gene, CDR1 is SGHTA and CDR2 is FQGNSA. The DNA for the CDR3 is TGTGCCAGCAGCGTTGGTAGGGCACTAGGCATTCAGTACTTC. Protein product: CASSVGRALGIQYF.

This clonotype was detected only a few times. The V and J genes are TRBV7-2 and TRBJ2-7; TRBD2 might be the D (6 bases). Trimming shortened V by 5 bases and J by 6 bases, and 11 bases separated the two germline ends. The CDR3 is made up of 12 amino acids. Germline CDR1 SGHTA, CDR2 FQGNSA. The CDR3 bases are TGTGCCAGCAGCGCCCCTAGCGCCGAGCAGTACTTC. This gives the protein CASSAPSAEQYF. Full variable domain (outside the CDR3, taken from reference TRBV7-2 and TRBJ2-7): GAGVSQSPSNKVTEKGKDVELRCDPISGHTALYWYRQSLGQGLEFLIYFQGNSAPDKSGLPSDRFSAERTGGSVSTLTIQRTQQEDSAVYLCASSAPSAEQYFGPGTRLTVT.

This clonotype turned up a few times. The chain has TRBV6-5 and TRBJ2-3; the D is unclear. The CDR3 spans 15 residues. Looked up from germline, CDR1 is MNHEY and CDR2 is SVGAGI. Trimming pared 2 bases from V and 3 bases from J, leaving 12 bases between. The CDR3 DNA is TGTGCCAGCAGTTACGGCCCCCTAAAGACAGATACGCAGTATTTT. Translation gives CASSYGPLKTDTQYF.

This clonotype was detected ten times or more. CDR3 sequence reads: CASSFQQGMDNEQFF. CDR3 coding DNA: TGTGCCAGCAGCTTCCAACAGGGGATGGACAATGAGCAGTTCTTC. V is TRBV7-2 and J is TRBJ2-1; 7 nucleotides agree with TRBD1. In germline, CDR1 is SGHTA, CDR2 FQGNSA. The CDR3 spans 15 residues. Losses at the gene ends were 3 bases for V and 5 bases for J; bases not matched to a gene: 7.

This clonotype was seen once. V is TRBV7-4 and J is TRBJ1-6, with D unclear. The CDR3 sequence is 12 residues long. V lost 1 base to trimming and J lost 9 bases, with 4 bases between them. CDR1 is SGHVT, CDR2 SQSDAQ, per germline. CDR3 sequence (DNA): TGTGCCAGCAGCTTAGGGTGTTCACCCCTCCACTTT. It is translated as CASSLGCSPLHF.

A few counts support this clonotype. This chain joins TRBV7-8 and TRBJ1-3; 9 positions match TRBD1. Germline assignment: CDR1 SGHVS and CDR2 FQNEAQ. The CDR3 totals 13 residues. The trim removed 5 bases at V and 8 bases at J, leaving 4 bases unmatched. The CDR3 loop is CASSKGQGYTIYF. The CDR3 bases are TGTGCCAGCAGCAAGGGACAGGGCTACACCATATATTTT.

This chain connects TRBV27 to TRBJ2-5, with 7 positions matching TRBD2. This CDR3 region has 16 residues. Germline V gives CDR1 MNHEY, CDR2 SMNVEV (reference sequence). V shed 9 bases and J 10 bases; nucleotides not matched to a gene: 23. The CDR3 DNA sequence: TGTGCCAGTCCCCGAGCGGCTAGCGGCCGGCCTCAGCACCAGTACTTC. The encoded protein is CASPRAASGRPQHQYF.

This chain connects TRBV6-1 to TRBJ2-7; 13 positions match TRBD2. Germline V gives CDR1 MNHNS, CDR2 SASEGT. V was clipped by 0 bases and J by 7 bases; unmatched bases: 9. This CDR3 spans 17 amino acids. The CDR3 loop is CASSEARGTSGTGEQYF. The CDR3 bases are TGTGCCAGCAGTGAAGCCCGGGGGACTAGCGGGACTGGAGAGCAGTACTTC.

The sample holds many counts of this clonotype. The chain joins TRBV7-2 to TRBJ2-3; 11 bases map to TRBD2. The CDR3 consists of 16 residues. Germline CDR1 SGHTA, CDR2 FQGNSA. Unmatched junction bases numbered 4, after V lost 3 bases and J lost 2 bases. The CDR3 sequence: CASSFASGRTTDTQYF. CDR3 coding DNA: TGTGCCAGCAGCTTCGCTAGCGGGAGGACCACAGATACGCAGTATTTT.

This clonotype was found a few times. The rearrangement links TRBV27 to TRBJ2-1, with TRBD1 as a possible D gene (6 bases). The CDR3 extends over 16 amino acids. CDR1 is MNHEY, CDR2 SMNVEV, per germline (reference sequence). The V and J ends lost 5 bases and 4 bases respectively, with 18 bases between them. The CDR3 loop is CASSPLPGTKYNEQFF. CDR3 bases: TGTGCCAGCAGTCCACTCCCCGGGACAAAATACAATGAGCAGTTCTTC.

This clonotype was seen only a few times. The chain recombines TRBV6-1 with TRBJ2-3; D is unclear. V lost 8 bases and J lost 6, with 9 bases in between. Germline CDR1 and CDR2: MNHNS and SASEGT. The CDR3 sequence is 11 residues long. CDR3 sequence: CASQESDTQYF. In DNA, the CDR3 is TGTGCCAGCCAGGAGTCGGATACGCAGTATTTT.

In its sample, this clonotype was seen a few times. The rearrangement joins TRBV11-2 to TRBJ2-1; TRBD2 aligns across 7 bases. J was trimmed by 0 bases and V by 4 bases; bases with no gene match: 6. Germline loops: CDR1 SGHAT, CDR2 FQNNGV. The CDR3 runs to 16 residues. CDR3 region: CASSSTGGSSYNEQFF. The CDR3 DNA reads as TGTGCCAGCAGCTCGACCGGGGGGAGCTCCTACAATGAGCAGTTCTTC.

This clonotype was found a few times. This sequence joins TRBV7-8 and TRBJ1-5; D is undetermined. Germline loops: CDR1 SGHVS, CDR2 FQNEAQ. The CDR3 contains 14 residues. Trimming left V 5 bases short and J 4 bases short, with 12 bases between. In DNA, the CDR3 is TGTGCCAGCAGCCCGAGGGCGGTGAATCAGCCCCAGCATTTT. Protein: CASSPRAVNQPQHF.

This clonotype has only a few counts. This chain connects TRBV7-8 to TRBJ2-7; D is perhaps TRBD2 (7 bases). With 5 bases removed from V and 7 bases from J, the gap between germline ends came to 21 bases. CDR3 length: 15 residues. Germline assignment: CDR1 SGHVS and CDR2 FQNEAQ. CDR3 loop: CASSPTRAGAGEQYF. In DNA form, the CDR3 reads TGTGCCAGCAGCCCCACCCGGGCGGGGGCAGGAGAGCAGTACTTC. Using reference TRBV7-8 and TRBJ2-7 for the parts outside the CDR3, the full variable domain is GAGVSQSPRYKVAKRGQDVALRCDPISGHVSLFWYQQALGQGPEFLTYFQNEAQLDKSGLPSDRFFAERPEGSVSTLKIQRTQQEDSAVYLCASSPTRAGAGEQYFGPGTRLTVT.

This clonotype has only a few counts. The chain has TRBV6-5 and TRBJ2-7, with a possible D match to TRBD2 (6 bases). The CDR3 is 11 amino acids. Germline CDR1 MNHEY, CDR2 SVGAGI. Trimming took 10 bases from V and 6 from J, leaving 13 bases between them. The CDR3 DNA reads as TGTGCCATCGGGAGAAGCCTCGAGCAGTACTTC. Its translation: CAIGRSLEQYF.

The chain combines TRBV28 with TRBJ2-5; tentatively, D is TRBD1 (6 bases). The length of the CDR3 is 13 residues. CDR1 and CDR2 (germline): MDHEN, SYDVKM. V was clipped by 5 bases and J by 3 bases, with 10 bases between them. The chain's CDR3 is CASSATGKETQYF. CDR3 in DNA: TGTGCCAGCAGTGCTACAGGGAAAGAGACCCAGTACTTC.

V is TRBV7-9 and J is TRBJ2-3; 7 bases fit TRBD1. The germline CDR1 and CDR2 sequences are SEHNR and FQNEAQ (reference sequence). The CDR3 is 15 amino acids. J gave up 0 bases and V 5 bases, and 5 bases lay outside the gene matches. CDR3 region: CASSLGQVSTDTQYF. The CDR3 bases are TGTGCCAGCAGCCTAGGACAGGTCAGCACAGATACGCAGTATTTT.

This clonotype occurred a few times. The J gene is TRBJ1-2, the V gene TRBV4-1; no reliable D call. Per the germline V gene, CDR1 is MGHRA and CDR2 is YSYEKL. The CDR3 sequence is 14 residues long. The germline V and J ends were trimmed by 1 base and 7 bases, with 13 bases remaining between them. In DNA, the CDR3 is TGCGCCAGCAGCCAAGCTGTTACCTATGTTGGCTACACCTTC. Its protein product is CASSQAVTYVGYTF.

This clonotype was detected a few times. The rearrangement joins TRBV7-2 to TRBJ2-1; TRBD2 agrees at 9 bases. The V and J ends lost 5 bases and 12 bases, in that order; junction bases with no gene match: 8. Germline V CDR1 and CDR2: SGHTA, FQGNSA. This CDR3 region has 13 residues. CDR3 amino acids: CASSLRGGGAQFF. In nucleotides, the CDR3 is TGTGCCAGCAGCCTGAGGGGCGGGGGGGCGCAGTTCTTC.

The chain has TRBV4-1 and TRBJ2-7, with D possibly being TRBD1 (5 bases). Germline V lookup: CDR1 MGHRA, CDR2 YSYEKL. CDR3 size: 14 residues. Trimming removed 1 base at V and 4 bases at J, with 11 bases between. CDR3 in amino acids: CASSQVISGYEQYF. The CDR3 DNA reads as TGCGCCAGCAGCCAAGTCATCTCAGGGTACGAGCAGTACTTC.

This clonotype was detected only a few times. The chain has TRBV9 and TRBJ2-3; the D is unclear. Between the trimmed V and J ends, which lost 0 bases and 2 bases, there was a span of 4 bases. The germline CDR1 and CDR2 sequences are SGDLS and YYNGEE. The CDR3 sequence is 13 residues long. For the CDR3, the DNA is TGTGCCAGCAGCGTAGCGAACACAGATACGCAGTATTTT. Translating gives CASSVANTDTQYF.

This clonotype was observed a few times. The chain joins TRBV7-2 to TRBJ2-3, with TRBD1 matching 8 bases. V was clipped by 3 bases and J by 3 bases; unmatched bases: 5. This CDR3 region has 15 residues. Per germline, CDR1 SGHTA and CDR2 FQGNSA. CDR3 in DNA: TGTGCCAGCAGCTTCACAGGGGGTATAACAGATACGCAGTATTTT. It is translated as CASSFTGGITDTQYF.